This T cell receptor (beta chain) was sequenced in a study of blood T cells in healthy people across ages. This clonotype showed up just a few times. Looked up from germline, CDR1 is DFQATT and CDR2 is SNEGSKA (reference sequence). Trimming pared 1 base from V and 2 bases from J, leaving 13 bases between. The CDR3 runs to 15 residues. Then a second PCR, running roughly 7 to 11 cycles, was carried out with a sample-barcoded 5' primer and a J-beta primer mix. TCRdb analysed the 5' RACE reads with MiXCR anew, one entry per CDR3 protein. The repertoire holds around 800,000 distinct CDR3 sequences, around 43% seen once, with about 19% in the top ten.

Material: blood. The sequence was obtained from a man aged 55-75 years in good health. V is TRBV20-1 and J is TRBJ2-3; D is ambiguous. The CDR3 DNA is TGCAGTGCTAGAGGTCCGACTCCTACCACAGATACGCAGTATTTT. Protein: CSARGPTPTTDTQYF.